This passage covers 5 T cell receptor beta chains from one sample sequenced in a study of technical replicates of blood from a few donors. The method was immunoSEQ multiplex PCR; TCRdb's version includes in-frame clones alone and lacks a portion of them. The sample holds 65,000 to 95,000 clones; 95% to 98% are singletons and the top ten take around 0.15%. The sequencing input was T cells isolated from PBMCs. The receptors come from a human donor in good health.

The rearrangement links TRBV11-3 to TRBJ2-2; 9 nucleotides line up with TRBD2. Per germline, CDR1 SGHNT and CDR2 YENEEA. V was pared by 2 bases and J by 7 bases, with 14 bases of the junction left unmatched. The CDR3 length is 18 residues. CDR3 DNA sequence: TGTGCCAGCAGCTTAAGGCCCCAACTAGCGGGCCAGGGCGGGGAGCTGTTTTTT. Residues: CASSLRPQLAGQGGELFF. The full variable domain, rest sourced from reference TRBV11-3 and TRBJ2-2, is EAGVVQSPRYKIIEKKQPVAFWCNPISGHNTLYWYLQNLGQGPELLIRYENEEAVDDSQLPKDRFSAERLKGVDSTLKIQPAELGDSAVYLCASSLRPQLAGQGGELFFGEGSRLTVL.

This CDR3 is CASSPPSTGVLGNTEAFF. DNA for the CDR3: TGTGCCAGCTCACCACCGTCGACAGGGGTGCTCGGGAACACTGAAGCTTTCTTT. The rearrangement uses TRBV18 and TRBJ1-1; 8 bases are shared with TRBD1. This CDR3 contains 18 residues. The junction had 10 bases not matched to a gene; V was cut back by 0 bases and J by 1 base. The germline gives CDR1 KGHSH, CDR2 LQKENI.

The chain employs TRBV7-9 and TRBJ2-5; D perhaps matches TRBD2 (5 bases). There are 15 residues in the CDR3. In germline, CDR1 is SEHNR, CDR2 FQNEAQ (reference sequence). Trimming cost V 1 base and J 2 bases, with 11 bases left between them. CDR3 loop: CASSLESTTQETQYF. The CDR3 DNA reads as TGTGCCAGCAGCTTAGAGTCGACTACGCAAGAGACCCAGTACTTC. Filled out from reference TRBV7-9 and TRBJ2-5, the complete variable domain reads DTGVSQNPRHKITKRGQNVTFRCDPISEHNRLYWYRQTLGQGPEFLTYFQNEAQLEKSRLLSDRFSAERPKGSFSTLEIQRTEQGDSAMYLCASSLESTTQETQYFGPGTRLLVL.

The chain joins TRBV9 to TRBJ1-1; weak D call: TRBD1 (6 bases). Trimming pared 0 bases from V and 6 bases from J, leaving 9 bases between. The germline gives CDR1 SGDLS, CDR2 YYNGEE. This CDR3 is built from 13 residues. In nucleotides, the CDR3 is TGTGCCAGCAGCGTAGAGGGGGTTGCTGAAGCTTTCTTT. Encoded protein: CASSVEGVAEAFF. The full variable domain, rest sourced from reference TRBV9 and TRBJ1-1, is DSGVTQTPKHLITATGQRVTLRCSPRSGDLSVYWYQQSLDQGLQFLIQYYNGEERAKGNILERFSAQQFPDLHSELNLSSLELGDSALYFCASSVEGVAEAFFGQGTRLTVV.

The chain recombines TRBV6-6 with TRBJ2-7; possible D gene TRBD1, 6 bases. CDR1 is MNHNY and CDR2 is SVGAGI in the germline V gene (reference sequence). This CDR3 comprises 14 residues. V was shortened by 2 bases and J by 4 bases, with 12 bases between the two germline ends. CDR3 bases: TGTGCCAGCAGTTACGTACAGGGAGTTTACGAGCAGTACTTC. Amino acids: CASSYVQGVYEQYF.